Below, 9 T cell receptor beta chains from the same sample are listed, as sequenced in a study of cytomegalovirus exposure and HLA in healthy donors. The PCR employed 60 Vbeta primers together with 13 Jbeta primers. The data were produced by immunoSEQ multiplex PCR, yet TCRdb's version contains in-frame clones alone and is incomplete. The sample carries approximately 130,000 clones, around 10% recorded once. Material for sequencing was PBMCs. The receptors originated from a woman aged 40 to 49 in good health and CMV-seropositive.

The CDR3 DNA follows: TGTGCCATCAGTGATACAGGTTATTCACCCCTCCACTTT. This sequence encodes CAISDTGYSPLHF. The V and J genes are TRBV10-3 and TRBJ1-6, with D possibly TRBD1 on 5 matching bases. V lost 3 bases and J lost 8, with 8 bases in between. Germline lookup yields CDR1 ENHRY and CDR2 SYGVKD. The CDR3 covers 13 residues.

V is TRBV6-4 and J is TRBJ1-1, with D perhaps TRBD1 (5 bases). The length of the CDR3 is 15 residues. Germline-derived CDR1 and CDR2 are MRHNA and SNTAGT. V was pared by 5 bases and J by 11 bases, with 24 bases between. CDR3: CASSPRGGGNTGAFF. CDR3 sequence (DNA): TGTGCCAGCAGTCCCCGTGGGGGGGGTAACACTGGGGCTTTCTTT.

This clone has more than one count but fewer than ten. The chain combines TRBV5-1 with TRBJ1-4, with 9 bases aligning to TRBD1. V lost 4 bases and J lost 7; bases outside the gene matches: 5. Germline CDR1 reads SGHRS; CDR2 reads YFSETQ. This CDR3 comprises 14 residues. The DNA for the CDR3 is TGCGCCAGCAGCCCGGGACAGGGTCTTGAAAAACTGTTTTTT. This translates into CASSPGQGLEKLFF.

The chain recombines TRBV21-1 with TRBJ1-5; whether TRBD1, the table's D call, matches the DNA was not checked. TRBV21-1 is assigned pseudogene status. The CDR3 is 14 residues long. The CDR3 here is CASSNDRGNQPQHF. CDR3 in DNA: TGTGCCAGCAGCAATGACAGGGGCAATCAGCCCCAGCATTTT.

In DNA form, the CDR3 reads TGTGCCAGCAGCCCGACAGTTCGGAATGAGCAGTTCTTC. This gives the protein CASSPTVRNEQFF. The gene calls are TRBV5-4 and TRBJ2-1, with TRBD1 as a possible D gene (5 bases). This CDR3 region has 13 residues. Germline V gene lookup returns CDR1 SGHNT and CDR2 YYREEE (reference sequence). Trimming pared 4 bases from V and 7 bases from J, leaving 12 bases between.

This clone was counted a few times. The V call is TRBV10-3, the J call TRBJ2-1, with 11 bases lining up with TRBD2. The germline gives CDR1 ENHRY, CDR2 SYGVKD. The J segment lost 7 bases and the V segment lost 5 bases, leaving 10 bases of the junction unmatched. The CDR3 sequence is 16 residues long. CDR3 sequence (DNA): TGTGCCATCAGTAAGACACTAGCGGGGGTCCCTAATGAGCAGTTCTTC. Amino acids: CAISKTLAGVPNEQFF.

The rearrangement joins TRBV5-6 to TRBJ1-1; D uncertain. Germline lookup yields CDR1 SGHDT and CDR2 YYEEEE. Trimming pared 2 bases from V and 1 base from J, leaving 9 bases between. The CDR3 has 14 residues. For the CDR3, the DNA is TGTGCCAGCAGCTTTCTAGGCAGGAACACTGAAGCTTTCTTT. Its protein product is CASSFLGRNTEAFF. The variable domain in full, with the rest retrieved from reference TRBV5-6 and TRBJ1-1, is DAGVTQSPTHLIKTRGQQVTLRCSPKSGHDTVSWYQQALGQGPQFIFQYYEEEERQRGNFPDRFSGHQFPNYSSELNVNALLLGDSALYLCASSFLGRNTEAFFGQGTRLTVV.

This chain uses TRBV6-5 with TRBJ1-2; no firm D call. Trimming removed 4 bases from V and 1 base from J, with 10 bases in between. CDR1 and CDR2 (germline): MNHEY, SVGAGI. CDR3 length equals 14 residues. The CDR3 spells CASSSYLDNYGYTF. The DNA for the CDR3 is TGTGCCAGCAGTTCGTACTTAGATAACTATGGCTACACCTTC.

The chain is built from TRBV6-1 and TRBJ1-2, with 7 bases aligning to TRBD1. The CDR3 contains 15 residues. V shed 5 bases, J shed 2 bases, and the junction held 8 bases outside the gene matches. Per germline, CDR1 MNHNS and CDR2 SASEGT. CDR3: CASSTETGSNYGYTF. The CDR3 bases are TGTGCCAGCAGTACTGAGACAGGGTCCAACTATGGCTACACCTTC.